Listed below are T cell receptor beta chains from one sample, sequenced in a study of beta chain features in type 1 diabetes. Assay: immunoSEQ multiplex PCR; the TCRdb copy retains only in-frame clones and omits some. This sample has roughly 250,000 clones, with roughly 21% found just once. Input material: naive CD4+ T cells from blood. Receptors originate from a woman aged 35 to 49 with type 1 diabetes. Each CDR3 is given without its conserved first and last residue.

J,V,CDR3
TRBJ2-1,TRBV6-6,ASSRVRSSYNEQF
TRBJ2-3,TRBV7-3,ASSKAGGPTDTQY
TRBJ1-5,TRBV30,AWSLFEIGNQPQH
TRBJ1-6,TRBV19,ASNPGQGWNSPLH
TRBJ1-3,TRBV6-6,ASSYSQWAPGNTIY
TRBJ1-1,TRBV5-4,ASSLLREMNTEAF
TRBJ1-4,TRBV4-3,ASSQVRTGGFQEKLF
TRBJ2-2,TRBV9,ASSWTENTGELF
TRBJ2-4,TRBV29-1,SVGTGLTAKNIQY
TRBJ1-1,TRBV5-1,ASSPDRGGLNTEAF